These T cell receptor beta chains were read from a single sample in a study of OX40 agonist ivuxolimab in advanced cancers. Profiling relied on immunoSEQ multiplex PCR, and the TCRdb table lists in-frame clones only, not all of them. The sample consists of 33,000 or so clones, nearly 80% of them appearing once. This material consisted of CD4+ or CD8+ T cells sorted from blood, taken in a trial of the OX40 agonist ivuxolimab. These receptors all stem from an adult with an advanced solid tumor such as melanoma, head and neck, liver or kidney cancer. Each CDR3 is given with its conserved first and last residue. Fields, in order: J gene, V gene, CDR3 protein.

>TRBJ2-1|TRBV29-1
CSVDGLAGYNEQFF
>TRBJ1-3|TRBV7-9
CASSYYMGYSGNTIYF
>TRBJ2-2|TRBV11-2
CASSLGVAATGELFF
>TRBJ2-3|TRBV7-8
CASSSRDRRTDTQYF
>TRBJ2-1|TRBV7-3
CASSWSPSVAGTYNEQFF
>TRBJ2-2|TRBV21-1
CASSIGPGELFF
>TRBJ2-7|TRBV7-2
CASSLSGDIYEQYF
>TRBJ1-1|TRBV6-5
CASRGQNEAFF
>TRBJ2-2|TRBV7-3
CASSLEGDNTGELFF
>TRBJ2-3|TRBV2
CASSGSTDTQYF
>TRBJ2-7|TRBV7-9
CASSTEVQYEQYF
>TRBJ2-5|TRBV28
CASSPGGDYEETQYF
>TRBJ1-2|TRBV6-1
CASTDGPRRYGYTF
>TRBJ2-1|TRBV15
CATSRDRGHRNEQFF
>TRBJ1-1|TRBV11-2
CASSSGLLVVTEAFF
>TRBJ1-3|TRBV5-1
CASSPTPQTSGNTIYF
>TRBJ2-7|TRBV2
CASLPVQAYEQYF
>TRBJ1-2|TRBV18
CASSLGQGMSGYTF
>TRBJ2-3|TRBV29-1
CSVHGGVTDTQYF
>TRBJ2-4|TRBV18
CASSTSGGVSLGAKNIQYF
>TRBJ2-1|TRBV6-5
CASSYRIESNEQFF
>TRBJ2-7|TRBV12-5
CASGRDGGHEQYF
>TRBJ2-5|TRBV5-1
CASSWGVGETQYF
>TRBJ2-3|TRBV18
CASSPGGGPTDTQYF
>TRBJ2-7|TRBV4-1
CASSQDPGDLYEQYF
>TRBJ1-4|TRBV5-1
CASSLEGIGRGEKLFF
>TRBJ2-7|TRBV21-1
CASSSSGRGAYEQYF
>TRBJ2-1|TRBV29-1
CSADRRQGLNEQFF
>TRBJ1-5|TRBV19
CASTEAGRRIYSNQPQHF
>TRBJ2-7|TRBV30
CAWSVSFGSYEQYF
>TRBJ2-2|TRBV6-1
CASSEVGGELFF
>TRBJ1-5|TRBV18
CASSLGQGGNQPQHF
>TRBJ2-2|TRBV9
CASQREGDGTGELFF
>TRBJ1-4|TRBV10-3
CAISRLGAEEKLFF
>TRBJ1-6|TRBV4-1
CASSQEVAAGSYNSPLHF
>TRBJ2-7|TRBV7-8
CASSQGAGGYEQYF
>TRBJ2-3|TRBV7-9
CASSSLYTDTQYF
>TRBJ2-1|TRBV18
CASSPLLAGVDEQFF
>TRBJ2-7|TRBV6-5
CASSPGGNREQYF
>TRBJ2-1|TRBV18
CASSPPLALDYNEQFF
>TRBJ1-1|TRBV2
CASSDGGSTEAFF
>TRBJ2-3|TRBV5-5
CASSLGGPTDTQYF
>TRBJ2-3|TRBV28
CASRGTSGGTDTQYF
>TRBJ2-3|TRBV28
CATRDTAPFAPYF
>TRBJ1-5|TRBV4-2
CASSHPTGRQPQHF